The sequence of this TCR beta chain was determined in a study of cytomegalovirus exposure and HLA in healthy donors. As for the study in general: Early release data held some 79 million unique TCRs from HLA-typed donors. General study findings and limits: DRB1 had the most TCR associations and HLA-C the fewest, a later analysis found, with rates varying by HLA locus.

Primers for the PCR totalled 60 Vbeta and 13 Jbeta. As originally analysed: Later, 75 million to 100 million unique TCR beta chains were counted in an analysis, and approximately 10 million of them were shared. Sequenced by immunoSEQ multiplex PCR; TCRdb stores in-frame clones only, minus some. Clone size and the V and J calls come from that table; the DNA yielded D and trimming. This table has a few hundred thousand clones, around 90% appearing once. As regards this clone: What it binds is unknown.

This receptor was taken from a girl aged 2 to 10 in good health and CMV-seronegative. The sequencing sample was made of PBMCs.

In DNA form, the CDR3 reads TGTGCCAGCAGTTACTCGGCAGTCGGGCAGCCCCAGCATTTT. Its protein is CASSYSAVGQPQHF. This chain connects TRBV6-5 to TRBJ1-5; D is undetermined. This CDR3 has 14 amino acids. Per germline, CDR1 MNHEY and CDR2 SVGAGI. V was clipped by 0 bases and J by 7 bases, with 10 bases between them.